Only one count was recorded for the clone carrying this T cell receptor beta chain. This entry is derived from a study of blood T cell repertoires in COVID-19. On the study more broadly: Whether acute or convalescent, the COVID-19 samples came from the United States, Italy and Spain. T cells, B-cell-depleted T cells, or PBMCs supplied cDNA or gDNA.

Per the study methods: Amplification with reference gene primers provided the estimates of nucleated cell counts. Clones were read by immunoSEQ multiplex PCR, and TCRdb kept only the in-frame ones, dropping some. V and J calls and clone size are copied from that table; D and trimming were computed from the DNA. The sample has 250,000 to 300,000 clones; around 89% are singletons. V was cut by 1 base and J by 6 bases, with 15 bases left in between. Looked up from germline, CDR1 is SGHAT and CDR2 is FQNNGV. The CDR3 contains 15 residues. Sequenced material: peripheral blood. V gene TRBV11-2 combines with J gene TRBJ1-2, with D tentatively TRBD1 (6 bases). This clonotype was sampled from a woman in her thirties or forties with acute or convalescent COVID-19. CDR3 residues: CASSLVSRTDHGYTF. DNA for the CDR3: TGTGCCAGCAGCTTAGTGTCCCGGACAGACCATGGCTACACCTTC.